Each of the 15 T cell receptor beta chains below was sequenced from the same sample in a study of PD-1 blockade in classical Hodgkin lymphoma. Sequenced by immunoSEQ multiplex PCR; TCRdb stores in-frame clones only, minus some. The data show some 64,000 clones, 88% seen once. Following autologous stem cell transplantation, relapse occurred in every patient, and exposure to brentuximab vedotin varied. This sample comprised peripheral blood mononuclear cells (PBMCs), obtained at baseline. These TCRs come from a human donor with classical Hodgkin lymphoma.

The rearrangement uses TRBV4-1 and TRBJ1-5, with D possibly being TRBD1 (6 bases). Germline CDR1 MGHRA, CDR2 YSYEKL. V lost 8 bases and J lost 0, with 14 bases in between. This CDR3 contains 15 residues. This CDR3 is CASDVGAHSNQPQHF. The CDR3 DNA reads TGCGCCAGCGATGTGGGGGCACATAGCAATCAGCCCCAGCATTTT.

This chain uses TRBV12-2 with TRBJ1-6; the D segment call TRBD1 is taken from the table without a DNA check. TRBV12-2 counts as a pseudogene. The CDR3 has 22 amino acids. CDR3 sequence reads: CASRLGLFTGTGFFPNNSPLHF. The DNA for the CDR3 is TGTGCAAGTCGCTTAGGGCTATTTACCGGGACAGGGTTCTTTCCGAATAATTCACCCCTCCACTTT.

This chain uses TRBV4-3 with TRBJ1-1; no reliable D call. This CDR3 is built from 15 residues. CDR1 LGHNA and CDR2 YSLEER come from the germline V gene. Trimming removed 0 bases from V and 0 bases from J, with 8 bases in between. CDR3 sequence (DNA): TGCGCCAGCAGCCAAGATCTTTCGGTGAACACTGAAGCTTTCTTT. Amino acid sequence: CASSQDLSVNTEAFF.

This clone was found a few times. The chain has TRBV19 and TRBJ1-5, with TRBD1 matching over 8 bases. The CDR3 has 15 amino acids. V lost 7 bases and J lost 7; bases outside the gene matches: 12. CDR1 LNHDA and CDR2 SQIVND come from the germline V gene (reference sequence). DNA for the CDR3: TGTGCCAGTAAAGGGGGAGACAGGGGTCGACAGCCCCAGCATTTT. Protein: CASKGGDRGRQPQHF.

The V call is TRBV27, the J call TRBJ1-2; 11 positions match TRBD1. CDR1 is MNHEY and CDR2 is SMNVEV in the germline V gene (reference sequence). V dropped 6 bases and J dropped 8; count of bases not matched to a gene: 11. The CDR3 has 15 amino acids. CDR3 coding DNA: TGTGCCAGCAGCCCCCATACCGGGACAGGGGGAGGCTACACCTTC. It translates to CASSPHTGTGGGYTF.

This chain's CDR3 is CASSLVAASGGRDTQYF. In DNA, the CDR3 is TGTGCCAGCAGCTTGGTGGCGGCTAGCGGGGGGCGGGATACGCAGTATTTT. This rearrangement joins TRBV5-8 to TRBJ2-3, with 11 nucleotides matching TRBD2. Germline lookup yields CDR1 SGHTS and CDR2 YDEGEE. The CDR3 runs to 17 residues. Losses at the gene ends were 0 bases for V and 6 bases for J; bases not matched to a gene: 9.

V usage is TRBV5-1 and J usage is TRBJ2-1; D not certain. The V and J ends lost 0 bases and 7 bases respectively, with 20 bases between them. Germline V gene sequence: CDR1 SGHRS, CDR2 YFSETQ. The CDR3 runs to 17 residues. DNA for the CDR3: TGCGCCAGCAGCTTGGTTAGCAGTCGGCTATATTGGAATGAGCAGTTCTTC. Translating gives CASSLVSSRLYWNEQFF.

This CDR3 reads CASSVLQDSYEQYF. CDR3 nucleotide sequence: TGTGCCAGCAGCGTGCTACAGGACTCCTACGAGCAGTACTTC. The V and J genes are TRBV9 and TRBJ2-7; perhaps TRBD1 as D (5 bases). With 2 bases removed from V and 0 bases from J, the gap between germline ends came to 9 bases. Germline V gene lookup returns CDR1 SGDLS and CDR2 YYNGEE. This CDR3 is 14 amino acids long.

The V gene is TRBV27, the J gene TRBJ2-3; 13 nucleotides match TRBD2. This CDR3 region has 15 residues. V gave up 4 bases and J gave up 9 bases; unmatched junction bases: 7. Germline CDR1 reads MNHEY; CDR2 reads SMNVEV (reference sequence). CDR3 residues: CASSSGTSGVVTQYF. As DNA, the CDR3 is TGTGCCAGCAGTTCGGGGACTAGCGGGGTGGTCACGCAGTATTTT.

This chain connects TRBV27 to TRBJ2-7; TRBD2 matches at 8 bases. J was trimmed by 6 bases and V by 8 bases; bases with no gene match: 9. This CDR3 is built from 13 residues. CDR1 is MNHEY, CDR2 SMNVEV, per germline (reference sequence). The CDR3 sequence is CASRLTGGLEQYF. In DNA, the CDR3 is TGTGCCAGCCGCCTAACGGGGGGGCTCGAGCAGTACTTC.

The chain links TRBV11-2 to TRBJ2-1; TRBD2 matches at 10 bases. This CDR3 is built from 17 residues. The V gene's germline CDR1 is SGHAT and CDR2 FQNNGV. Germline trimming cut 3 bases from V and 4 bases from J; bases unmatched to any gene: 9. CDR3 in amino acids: CASSFGLAGDHYNEQFF. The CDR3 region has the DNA TGTGCCAGCAGCTTCGGGCTAGCGGGGGACCATTACAATGAGCAGTTCTTC.

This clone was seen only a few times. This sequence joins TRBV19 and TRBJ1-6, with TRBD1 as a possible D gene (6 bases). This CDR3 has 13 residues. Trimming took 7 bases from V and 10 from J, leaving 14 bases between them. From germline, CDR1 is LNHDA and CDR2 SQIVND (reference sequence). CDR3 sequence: CASTGQGSSPLHF. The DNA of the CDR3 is TGTGCCAGTACCGGGCAGGGGAGCTCACCCCTCCACTTT.

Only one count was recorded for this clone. The CDR3 spells CASSYLQGGGYTF. The CDR3 DNA reads TGTGCCAGCAGCTACTTACAGGGAGGCGGCTACACCTTC. The genes are TRBV7-9 and TRBJ1-2, with TRBD1 as a possible D gene (6 bases). The CDR3 runs to 13 residues. Trimming removed 4 bases at V and 8 bases at J, with 14 bases between. Germline V CDR1 and CDR2: SEHNR, FQNEAQ (reference sequence).

The CDR3: CASSVDVDQPQHF. DNA for the CDR3: TGTGCCAGCAGCGTAGATGTAGATCAGCCCCAGCATTTT. V is TRBV9 and J is TRBJ1-5, with D uncertain. This CDR3 region has 13 residues. Germline V gives CDR1 SGDLS, CDR2 YYNGEE. The ends were cut back, 0 bases at V and 5 bases at J, with 6 bases in the middle.

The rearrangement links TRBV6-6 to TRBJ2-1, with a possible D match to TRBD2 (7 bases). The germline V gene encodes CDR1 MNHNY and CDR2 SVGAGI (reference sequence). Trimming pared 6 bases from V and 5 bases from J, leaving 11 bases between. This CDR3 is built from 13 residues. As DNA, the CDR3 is TGTGCCAGCAGCGGGGGGCGGAACAATGAGCAGTTCTTC. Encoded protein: CASSGGRNNEQFF.